This T cell receptor (beta chain) was identified in a study of blood T cell repertoires in COVID-19. Overall study context: T cells, B-cell-depleted T cells, or PBMCs supplied cDNA or gDNA.

This CDR3 region has 13 residues. V was shortened by 10 bases and J by 4 bases, with 17 bases between the two germline ends. The germline V gene has CDR1 SNHLY and CDR2 FYNNEI. TCRdb's copy holds only in-frame clones and misses some; the assay was immunoSEQ multiplex PCR. The sample consists of about 430,000 clones, around nine tenths of them appearing once. This receptor was identified in a woman under 30 who had been exposed to COVID-19. The chain carries TRBV2 and TRBJ2-7; weak D call: TRBD1 (6 bases). The sequenced sample was PBMCs or T cells enriched from blood (not recorded which). The CDR3 is CATDRGRGYEQYF. CDR3 DNA: TGTGCCACCGATCGGGGCAGGGGTTACGAGCAGTACTTC.